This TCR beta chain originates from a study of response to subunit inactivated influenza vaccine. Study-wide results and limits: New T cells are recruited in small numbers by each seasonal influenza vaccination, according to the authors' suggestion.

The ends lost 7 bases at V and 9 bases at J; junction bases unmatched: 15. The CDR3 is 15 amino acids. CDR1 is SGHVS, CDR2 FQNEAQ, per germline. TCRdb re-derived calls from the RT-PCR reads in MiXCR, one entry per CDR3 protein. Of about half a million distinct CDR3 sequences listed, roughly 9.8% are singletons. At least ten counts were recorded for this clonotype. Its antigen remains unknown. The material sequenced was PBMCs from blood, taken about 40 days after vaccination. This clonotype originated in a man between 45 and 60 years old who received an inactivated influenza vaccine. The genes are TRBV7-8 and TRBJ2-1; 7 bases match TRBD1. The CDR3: CASTMGSGQAVEQFF. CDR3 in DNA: TGTGCCAGCACCATGGGGTCCGGACAGGCTGTTGAGCAGTTCTTC.